This T cell receptor beta chain is from a study of control samples from healthy donors and cancer patients. Profiling relied on immunoSEQ multiplex PCR, and the TCRdb table lists in-frame clones only, not all of them. The sample holds about 140,000 clones, around 94% seen once. The CDR3 runs to 15 residues. V was clipped by 0 bases and J by 4 bases, with 12 bases between them. Per the germline V gene, CDR1 is ENHRY and CDR2 is SYGVKD. The V and J genes are TRBV10-3 and TRBJ2-5; no clear D gene. The sample comprised blood. The sequence was obtained from a man aged 40-49 years in good health. CDR3 region: CAISESSRVGETQYF. The CDR3 DNA sequence: TGTGCCATCAGTGAGTCCTCAAGGGTCGGAGAGACCCAGTACTTC.